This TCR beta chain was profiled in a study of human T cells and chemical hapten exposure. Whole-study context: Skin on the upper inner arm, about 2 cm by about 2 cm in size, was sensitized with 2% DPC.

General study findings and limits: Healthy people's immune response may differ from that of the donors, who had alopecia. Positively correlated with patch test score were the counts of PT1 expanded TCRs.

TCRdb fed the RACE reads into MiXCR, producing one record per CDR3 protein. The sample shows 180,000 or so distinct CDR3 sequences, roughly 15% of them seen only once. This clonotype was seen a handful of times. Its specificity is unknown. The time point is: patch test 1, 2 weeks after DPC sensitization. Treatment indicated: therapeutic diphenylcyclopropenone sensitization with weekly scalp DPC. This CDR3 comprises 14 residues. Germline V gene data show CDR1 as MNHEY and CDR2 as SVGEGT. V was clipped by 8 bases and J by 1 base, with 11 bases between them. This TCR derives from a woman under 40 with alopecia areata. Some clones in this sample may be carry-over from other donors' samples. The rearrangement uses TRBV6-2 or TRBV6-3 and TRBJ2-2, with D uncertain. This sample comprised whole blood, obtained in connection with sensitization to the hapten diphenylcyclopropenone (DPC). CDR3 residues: CASLHLGNTGELFF. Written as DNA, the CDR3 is TGTGCCAGCTTACACCTGGGGAACACCGGGGAGCTGTTTTTT.